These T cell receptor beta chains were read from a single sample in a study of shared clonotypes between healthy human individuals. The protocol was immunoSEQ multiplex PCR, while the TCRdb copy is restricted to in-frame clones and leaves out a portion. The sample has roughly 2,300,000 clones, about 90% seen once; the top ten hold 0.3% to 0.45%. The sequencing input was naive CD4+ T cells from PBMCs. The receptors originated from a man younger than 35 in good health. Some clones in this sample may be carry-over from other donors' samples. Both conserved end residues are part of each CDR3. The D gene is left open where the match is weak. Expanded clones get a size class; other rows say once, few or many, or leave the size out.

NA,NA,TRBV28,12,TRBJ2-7,CASTLGDYEQYF,TGTGCCAGCACCCTGGGGGACTACGAGCAGTACTTC
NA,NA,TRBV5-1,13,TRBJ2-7,CASSPLKETEQYF,TGCGCCAGCAGCCCCCTAAAGGAGACCGAGCAGTACTTC
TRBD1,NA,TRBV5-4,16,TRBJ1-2,CASSLGGRGQDYGYTF,TGTGCCAGCAGCTTGGGCGGCAGGGGGCAGGACTATGGCTACACCTTC
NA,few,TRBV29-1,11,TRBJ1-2,CSVPGHYGYTF,TGCAGCGTGCCGGGACATTATGGCTACACCTTC
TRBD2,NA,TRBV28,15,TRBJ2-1,CASSYGLAGGHEQFF,TGTGCCAGCAGCTATGGACTAGCGGGAGGCCATGAGCAGTTCTTC
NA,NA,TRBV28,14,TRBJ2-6,CASRLLSGANVLTF,TGTGCCAGCAGACTACTATCTGGGGCCAACGTCCTGACTTTC
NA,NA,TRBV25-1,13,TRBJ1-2,CASSEGIGYGYTF,TGTGCCAGCAGTGAGGGGATAGGCTATGGCTACACCTTC
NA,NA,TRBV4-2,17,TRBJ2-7,CASSQDLAGGHSYEQYF,TGTGCCAGCAGCCAAGATCTAGCCGGGGGTCACTCCTACGAGCAGTACTTC
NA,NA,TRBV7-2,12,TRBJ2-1,CASSLSSSEQFF,TGTGCCAGCAGCTTAAGCTCCAGTGAGCAGTTCTTC
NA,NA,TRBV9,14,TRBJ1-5,CASSRDPVNQPQHF,TGTGCCAGCAGCCGGGACCCCGTCAATCAGCCCCAGCATTTT